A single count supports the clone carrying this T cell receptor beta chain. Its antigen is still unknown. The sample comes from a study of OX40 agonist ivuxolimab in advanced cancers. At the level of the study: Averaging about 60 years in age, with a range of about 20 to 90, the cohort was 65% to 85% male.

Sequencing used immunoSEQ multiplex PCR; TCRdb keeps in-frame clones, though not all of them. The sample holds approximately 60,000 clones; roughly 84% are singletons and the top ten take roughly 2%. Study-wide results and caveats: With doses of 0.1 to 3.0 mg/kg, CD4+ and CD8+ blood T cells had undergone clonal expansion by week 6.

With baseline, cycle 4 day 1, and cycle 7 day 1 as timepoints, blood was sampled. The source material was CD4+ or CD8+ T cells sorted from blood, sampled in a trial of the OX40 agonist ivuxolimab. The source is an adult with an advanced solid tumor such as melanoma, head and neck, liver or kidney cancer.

CDR3 loop: CSVGQGSSGNTIYF. For the CDR3, the DNA is TGCAGCGTGGGACAGGGGTCCTCTGGAAACACCATATATTTT. The chain combines TRBV29-1 with TRBJ1-3; 10 nucleotides align to TRBD1. The CDR3 has 14 amino acids. Trimming at V came to 6 bases and at J to 0 bases, leaving 2 bases not matched to a gene. Germline CDR1 SQVTM, CDR2 ANQGSEA.